This is a list of T cell receptor beta chains from one sample in a study of esophageal squamous cell carcinoma under preoperative chemotherapy. TCRdb re-called the PCR reads through MiXCR, storing one row per CDR3 protein. The top ten clones hold 16% of a sample with approximately 12,000 distinct CDR3 sequences, 50% to 55% of them seen once. This specimen was collected from a patient given preoperative chemotherapy. The receptors derive from a human donor with esophageal squamous cell carcinoma. The donor label of this sample is uncertain. The conserved cysteine and the conserved F or W are not part of the CDR3 here.

CDR3 protein | J gene | V gene
ASGGFGGSYTDTQY | TRBJ2-3 | TRBV6-1
ASSVTSGRRETQY | TRBJ2-5 | TRBV6-1
ASSLYQGAIEAF | TRBJ1-1 | TRBV7-2
ASGNANTGELF | TRBJ2-2 | TRBV6-1
AGLSALNTQY | TRBJ2-3 | TRBV10-3
ASSASGSYNEQY | TRBJ2-3 | TRBV10-1
ASSARGSTDTQY | TRBJ2-3 | TRBV6-1
ASSWGLSGETQF | TRBJ2-1 | TRBV6-5
ASSYGGDNEQF | TRBJ2-1 | TRBV6-5
ASSLFGGLPDTQY | TRBJ2-3 | TRBV27
ASSLGAETQY | NA | TRBV7-2
ASRGWGNNGELF | TRBJ2-1 | TRBV6-1
ASSETGDYEQY | NA | TRBV6-1
ASSYRGLAGDYEQF | TRBJ2-1 | TRBV6-5
ASSLGRSETQY | NA | TRBV11-2
ASSPLEQF | TRBJ2-1 | TRBV7-9
ARGSGGGAKDTQY | TRBJ2-3 | TRBV6-5